A selection of T cell receptor beta chains follows, all from one sample in a study of CD8 T cells in ankylosing spondylitis. TCRdb independently ran MiXCR on the 5' RACE reads; one entry per CDR3 protein. The data contain around 300,000 distinct CDR3 sequences, about 20% of them singletons. Sequences were obtained from blood, either unsorted or a sorted T cell fraction (not recorded which). Receptor source: a female donor with ankylosing spondylitis or in good health (not recorded which). Both conserved end residues are part of each CDR3. Fields, in order: V gene, clone size, J gene, D gene, CDR3 DNA, CDR3 protein. The D gene is left open where the match is weak. Clone size appears in some rows only: once, few, many, or a class for an expanded clone.

v_gene: TRBV29-1; abundance: -; j_gene: TRBJ2-1; d_gene: TRBD2; CDR3nt: TGCAGCGGGGGACTAGCGGCCTACAATGAGCAGTTCTTC; CDR3aa: CSGGLAAYNEQFF
v_gene: TRBV30; abundance: -; j_gene: TRBJ2-5; d_gene: TRBD2; CDR3nt: TGTGCCTGGAAATCCGGCGGGACTAGCGGGAGACAGACCCAGTACTTC; CDR3aa: CAWKSGGTSGRQTQYF
v_gene: TRBV20-1; abundance: -; j_gene: TRBJ2-5; d_gene: -; CDR3nt: TGCAGTGCTAGGGGAAACCAAGAGACCCAGTACTTC; CDR3aa: CSARGNQETQYF
v_gene: TRBV10-3; abundance: few; j_gene: TRBJ2-1; d_gene: -; CDR3nt: TGTGCCATCAGTTCTCTCGTAAGCGAGGCTGAGCAGTTCTTC; CDR3aa: CAISSLVSEAEQFF
v_gene: TRBV6-1; abundance: -; j_gene: TRBJ1-3; d_gene: -; CDR3nt: TGTGCCAGCAGCTGGACGATGGGGGGCACTGGAAACACCATATATTTT; CDR3aa: CASSWTMGGTGNTIYF
v_gene: TRBV6-2/TRBV6-3; abundance: few; j_gene: TRBJ2-3; d_gene: -; CDR3nt: TGTGCCAGCAGTTACTCAGAGGACGGGATGGATACGCAGTATTTT; CDR3aa: CASSYSEDGMDTQYF
v_gene: TRBV20-1; abundance: few; j_gene: TRBJ2-1; d_gene: -; CDR3nt: TGCAGTGCTAGAGGGGGCCTCTTC; CDR3aa: CSARGGLF
v_gene: TRBV6-1; abundance: -; j_gene: TRBJ2-1; d_gene: TRBD2; CDR3nt: TGTGCCAGCAGTGAAGCCCTAGGCGGGAGGGCCCTCAATGAGCAGTTCTTC; CDR3aa: CASSEALGGRALNEQFF
v_gene: TRBV5-6; abundance: -; j_gene: TRBJ1-4; d_gene: TRBD1; CDR3nt: TGTGCCAGCAGCTCGGGACAGGTTCGCGGCGAAAAACTGTTTTTT; CDR3aa: CASSSGQVRGEKLFF
v_gene: TRBV4-3; abundance: -; j_gene: TRBJ2-4; d_gene: TRBD2; CDR3nt: TGCGCCAGCAGCCAGCCCAGCGGGAGGGCCATTCAGTACTTC; CDR3aa: CASSQPSGRAIQYF